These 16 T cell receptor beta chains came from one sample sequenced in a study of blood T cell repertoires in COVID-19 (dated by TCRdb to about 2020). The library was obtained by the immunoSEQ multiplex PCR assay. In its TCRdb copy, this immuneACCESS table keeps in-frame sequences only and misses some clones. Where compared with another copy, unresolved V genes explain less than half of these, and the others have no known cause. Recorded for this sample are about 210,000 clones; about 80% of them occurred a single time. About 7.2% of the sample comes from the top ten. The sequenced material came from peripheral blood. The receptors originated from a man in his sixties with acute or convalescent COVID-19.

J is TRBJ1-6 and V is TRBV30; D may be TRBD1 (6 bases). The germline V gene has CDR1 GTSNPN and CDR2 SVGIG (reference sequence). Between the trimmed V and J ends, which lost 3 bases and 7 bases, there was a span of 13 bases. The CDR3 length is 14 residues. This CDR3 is CAWRGGGTNSPLHF. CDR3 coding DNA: TGTGCCTGGAGGGGCGGGGGCACAAATTCACCCCTCCACTTT.

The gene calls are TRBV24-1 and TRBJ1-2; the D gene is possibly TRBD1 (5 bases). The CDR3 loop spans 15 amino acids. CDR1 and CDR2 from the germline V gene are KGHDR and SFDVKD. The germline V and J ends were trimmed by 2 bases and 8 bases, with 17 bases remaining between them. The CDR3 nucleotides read TGTGCCACCAGTGATTCACGAGCCCCAGGGAGGGGCTACACCTTC. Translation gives CATSDSRAPGRGYTF.

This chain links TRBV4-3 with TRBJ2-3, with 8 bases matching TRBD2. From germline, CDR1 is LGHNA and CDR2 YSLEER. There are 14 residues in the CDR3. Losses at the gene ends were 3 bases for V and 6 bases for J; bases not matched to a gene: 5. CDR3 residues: CASSQPGGPDTQYF. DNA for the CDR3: TGCGCCAGCAGCCAGCCGGGGGGGCCGGATACGCAGTATTTT.

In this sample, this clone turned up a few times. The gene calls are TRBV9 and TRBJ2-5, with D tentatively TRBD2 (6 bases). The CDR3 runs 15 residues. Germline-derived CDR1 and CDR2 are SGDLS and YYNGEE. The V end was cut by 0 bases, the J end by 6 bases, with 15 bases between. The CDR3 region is CASSVENGRTKTQYF. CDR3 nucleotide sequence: TGTGCCAGCAGCGTAGAAAACGGGAGAACGAAGACCCAGTACTTC.

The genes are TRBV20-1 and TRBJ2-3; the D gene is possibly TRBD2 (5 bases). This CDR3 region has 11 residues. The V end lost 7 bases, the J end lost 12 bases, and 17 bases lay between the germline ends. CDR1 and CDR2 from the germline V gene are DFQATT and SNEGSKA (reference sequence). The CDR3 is CSVALGALQYF. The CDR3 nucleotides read TGCAGTGTTGCTCTGGGAGCCTTACAGTATTTT.

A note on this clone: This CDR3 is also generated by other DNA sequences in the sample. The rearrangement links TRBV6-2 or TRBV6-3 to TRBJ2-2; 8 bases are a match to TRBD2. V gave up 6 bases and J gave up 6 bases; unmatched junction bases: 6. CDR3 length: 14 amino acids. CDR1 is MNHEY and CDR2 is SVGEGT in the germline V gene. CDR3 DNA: TGTGCCAGCAGCGGGGCGGGGGGTCCCGGGGAGCTGTTTTTT. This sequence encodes CASSGAGGPGELFF.

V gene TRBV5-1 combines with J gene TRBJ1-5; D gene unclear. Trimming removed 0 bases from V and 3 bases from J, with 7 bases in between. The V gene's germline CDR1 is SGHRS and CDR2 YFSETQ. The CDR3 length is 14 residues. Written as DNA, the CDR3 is TGCGCCAGCAGCTTGGGTCAGAACAATCAGCCCCAGCATTTT. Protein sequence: CASSLGQNNQPQHF.

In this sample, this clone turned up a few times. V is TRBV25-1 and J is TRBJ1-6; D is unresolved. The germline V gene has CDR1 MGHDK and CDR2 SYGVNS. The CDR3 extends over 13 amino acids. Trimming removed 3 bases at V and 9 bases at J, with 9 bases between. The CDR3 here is CASSDGEGSPLHF. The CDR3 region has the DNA TGTGCCAGCAGTGATGGGGAGGGTTCACCCCTCCACTTT.

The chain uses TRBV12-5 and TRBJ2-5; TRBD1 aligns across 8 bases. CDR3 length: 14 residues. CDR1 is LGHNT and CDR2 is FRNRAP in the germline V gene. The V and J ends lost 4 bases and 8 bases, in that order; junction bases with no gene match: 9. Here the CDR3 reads CASGSAGQGPTQYF. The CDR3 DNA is TGTGCTAGTGGTTCGGCCGGACAGGGTCCAACCCAGTACTTC.

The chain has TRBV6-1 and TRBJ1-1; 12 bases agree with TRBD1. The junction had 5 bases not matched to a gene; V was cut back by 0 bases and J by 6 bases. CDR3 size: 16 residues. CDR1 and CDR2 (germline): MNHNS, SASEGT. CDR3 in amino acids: CASSEARGQGAAEAFF. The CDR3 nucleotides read TGTGCCAGCAGTGAAGCTAGGGGACAGGGGGCTGCTGAAGCTTTCTTT.

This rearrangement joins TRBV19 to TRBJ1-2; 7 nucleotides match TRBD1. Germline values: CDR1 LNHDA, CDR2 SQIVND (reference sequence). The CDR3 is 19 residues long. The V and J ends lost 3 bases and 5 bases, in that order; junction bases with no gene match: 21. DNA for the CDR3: TGTGCCAGTAGTATTACATCTCCGTTTCGACAGGGCGACGCTTATGGCTACACCTTC. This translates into CASSITSPFRQGDAYGYTF.

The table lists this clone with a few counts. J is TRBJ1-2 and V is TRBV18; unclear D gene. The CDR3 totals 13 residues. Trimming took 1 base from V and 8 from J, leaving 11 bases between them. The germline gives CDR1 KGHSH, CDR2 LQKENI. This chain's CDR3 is CASSPQDEGGYTF. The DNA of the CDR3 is TGTGCCAGCTCACCACAGGACGAGGGAGGCTACACCTTC.

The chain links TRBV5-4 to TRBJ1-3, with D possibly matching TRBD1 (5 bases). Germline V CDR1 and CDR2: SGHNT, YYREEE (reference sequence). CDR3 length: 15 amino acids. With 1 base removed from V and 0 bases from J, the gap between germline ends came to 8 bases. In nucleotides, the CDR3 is TGTGCCAGCAGCTTGAGGGGATCCTCTGGAAACACCATATATTTT. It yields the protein CASSLRGSSGNTIYF.

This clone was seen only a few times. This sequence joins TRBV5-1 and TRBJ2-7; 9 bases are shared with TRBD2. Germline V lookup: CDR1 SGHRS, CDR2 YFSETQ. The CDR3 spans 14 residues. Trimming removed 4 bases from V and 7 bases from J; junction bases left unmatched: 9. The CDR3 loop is CASSGVAGVGEQYF. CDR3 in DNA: TGCGCCAGCAGCGGGGTAGCGGGAGTCGGGGAGCAGTACTTC.

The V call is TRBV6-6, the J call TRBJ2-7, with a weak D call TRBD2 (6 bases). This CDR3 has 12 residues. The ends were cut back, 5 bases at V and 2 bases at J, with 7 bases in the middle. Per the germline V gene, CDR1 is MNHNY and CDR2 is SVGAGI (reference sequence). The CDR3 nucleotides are TGTGCCAGCAGTCCGGGGGCCTACGAGCAGTACTTC. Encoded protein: CASSPGAYEQYF.

For the CDR3, the DNA is TGTGCCATCAGTGAGTCAGACAGGGAGGATGAAAAACTGTTTTTT. It translates to CAISESDREDEKLFF. The genes are TRBV10-3 and TRBJ1-4; 7 bases map to TRBD1. Germline CDR1 and CDR2: ENHRY and SYGVKD. J lost 6 bases, V lost 0 bases, and 4 bases had no gene match. The CDR3 has 15 amino acids.